This entry is about one T cell receptor beta chain. The data were obtained in a study of shared clonotypes between healthy human individuals. The CDR3 has 13 amino acids. CDR1 SGHTA and CDR2 FQGNSA come from the germline V gene. V lost 5 bases, J lost 1 base, and 9 bases lay in between. Researchers partitioned CD4+ cells into CD45RA+ naive and CD45RA-negative memory subsets. Method: immunoSEQ multiplex PCR; TCRdb's copy keeps in-frame clones and lacks some. The table has 850,000 to 1,200,000 clones, around four fifths seen once. Sequencing was performed on memory CD4+ T cells sorted from blood. The subset denotes: CD45RA-negative fraction. The chain couples TRBV7-2 to TRBJ2-7; D call uncertain. The source is a young man in good health. CDR3 in DNA: TGTGCCAGCAGCGTAGGGATTTCCTACGAGCAGTACTTC. It is translated as CASSVGISYEQYF.